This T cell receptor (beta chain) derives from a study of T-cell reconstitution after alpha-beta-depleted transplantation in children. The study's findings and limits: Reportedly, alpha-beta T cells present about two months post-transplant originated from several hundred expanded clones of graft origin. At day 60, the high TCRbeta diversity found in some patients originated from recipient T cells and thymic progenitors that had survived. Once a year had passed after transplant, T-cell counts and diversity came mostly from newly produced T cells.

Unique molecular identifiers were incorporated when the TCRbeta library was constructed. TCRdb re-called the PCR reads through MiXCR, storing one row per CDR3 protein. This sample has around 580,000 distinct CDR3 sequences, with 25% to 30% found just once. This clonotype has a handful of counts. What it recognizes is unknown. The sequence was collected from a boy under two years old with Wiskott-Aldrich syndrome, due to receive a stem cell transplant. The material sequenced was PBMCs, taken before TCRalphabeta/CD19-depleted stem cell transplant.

For the CDR3, the DNA is TGTGCCAGCAACCTCCTAGCGGGATCAAGCAGTGAGCAGTTCTTC. Encoded protein: CASNLLAGSSSEQFF. The chain uses TRBV2 and TRBJ2-1; TRBD2 matches at 9 bases. The CDR3 sequence is 15 residues long. The germline CDR1 and CDR2 sequences are SNHLY and FYNNEI. J gave up 9 bases and V 7 bases, and 13 bases lay outside the gene matches.